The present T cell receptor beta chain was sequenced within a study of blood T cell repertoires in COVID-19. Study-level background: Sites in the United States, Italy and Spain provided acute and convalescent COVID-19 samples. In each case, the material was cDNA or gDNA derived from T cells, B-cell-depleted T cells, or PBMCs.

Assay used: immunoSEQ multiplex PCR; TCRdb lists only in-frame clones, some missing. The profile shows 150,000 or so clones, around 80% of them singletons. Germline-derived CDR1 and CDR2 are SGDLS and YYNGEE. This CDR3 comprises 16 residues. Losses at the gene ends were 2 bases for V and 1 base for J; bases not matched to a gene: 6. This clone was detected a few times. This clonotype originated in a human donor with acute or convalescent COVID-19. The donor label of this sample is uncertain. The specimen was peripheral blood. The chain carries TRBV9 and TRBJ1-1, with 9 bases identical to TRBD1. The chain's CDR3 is CASSVTGGAENTEAFF. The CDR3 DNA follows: TGTGCCAGCAGCGTTACAGGGGGCGCGGAGAACACTGAAGCTTTCTTT.